This T cell receptor beta chain was documented in a study of blood T cell repertoires in COVID-19. Source study methods: Amplification of reference gene primers provided the estimated nucleated cell counts. Method: immunoSEQ multiplex PCR; TCRdb's copy keeps in-frame clones and lacks some. Clone size and the V and J calls come from that table; the DNA yielded D and trimming. Of 65,000 to 75,000 clones in the sample, about 92% were seen once. The CDR3 totals 15 residues. Per germline, CDR1 MNHNY and CDR2 SVGAGI (reference sequence). Trimming took 0 bases from V and 9 from J; bases not matched to a gene: 7.

This receptor was identified in a man aged 50 or older with acute or convalescent COVID-19. This chain uses TRBV6-6 with TRBJ2-1, with TRBD1 matching 8 bases. Sequenced material: peripheral blood. Here the CDR3 DNA reads TGTGCCAGCAGTTACTCGCCAGGGGGCTGGTTTGAGCAGTTCTTC. It is translated as CASSYSPGGWFEQFF.